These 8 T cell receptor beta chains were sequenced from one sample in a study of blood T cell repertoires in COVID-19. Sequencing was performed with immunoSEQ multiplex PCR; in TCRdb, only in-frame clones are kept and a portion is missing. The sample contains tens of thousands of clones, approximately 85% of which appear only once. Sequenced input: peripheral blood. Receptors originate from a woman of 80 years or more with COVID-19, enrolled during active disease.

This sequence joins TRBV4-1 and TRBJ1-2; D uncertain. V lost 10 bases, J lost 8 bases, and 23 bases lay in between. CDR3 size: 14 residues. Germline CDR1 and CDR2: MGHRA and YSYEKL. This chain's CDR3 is CATKTREGGWGYTF. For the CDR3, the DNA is TGCGCCACGAAGACCCGAGAGGGAGGATGGGGCTACACCTTC.

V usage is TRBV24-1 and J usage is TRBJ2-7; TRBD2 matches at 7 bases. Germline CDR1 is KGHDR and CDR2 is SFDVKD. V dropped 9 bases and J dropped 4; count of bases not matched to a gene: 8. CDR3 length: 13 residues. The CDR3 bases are TGTGCCACCTCGGATAGCGGGCGGTACGAGCAGTACTTC. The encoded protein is CATSDSGRYEQYF.

As DNA, the CDR3 is TGCGCCAGCAGCGCGGATAGCGGGGGGGCCCGAGAGCAGTTCTTC. It specifies CASSADSGGAREQFF. The rearrangement links TRBV5-1 to TRBJ2-1; 11 bases map to TRBD2. The ends lost 4 bases at V and 10 bases at J; junction bases unmatched: 10. Per germline, CDR1 SGHRS and CDR2 YFSETQ. There are 15 residues in the CDR3.

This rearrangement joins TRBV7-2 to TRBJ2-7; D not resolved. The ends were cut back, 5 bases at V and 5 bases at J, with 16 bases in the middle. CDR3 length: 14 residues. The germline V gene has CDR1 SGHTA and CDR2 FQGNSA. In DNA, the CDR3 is TGTGCCAGCAGCATCCTCGCGCAGGTCCACGAGCAGTACTTC. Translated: CASSILAQVHEQYF.

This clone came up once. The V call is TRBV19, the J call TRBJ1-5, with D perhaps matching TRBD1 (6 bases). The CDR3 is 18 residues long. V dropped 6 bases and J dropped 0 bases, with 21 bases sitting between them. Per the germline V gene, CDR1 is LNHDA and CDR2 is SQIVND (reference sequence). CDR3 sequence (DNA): TGTGCCAGTAGAAAGGACAGCCAAACACTCTATAGCAATCAGCCCCAGCATTTT. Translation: CASRKDSQTLYSNQPQHF. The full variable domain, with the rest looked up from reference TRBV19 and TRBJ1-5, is DGGITQSPKYLFRKEGQNVTLSCEQNLNHDAMYWYRQDPGQGLRLIYYSQIVNDFQKGDIAEGYSVSREKKESFPLTVTSAQKNPTAFYLCASRKDSQTLYSNQPQHFGDGTRLSIL.

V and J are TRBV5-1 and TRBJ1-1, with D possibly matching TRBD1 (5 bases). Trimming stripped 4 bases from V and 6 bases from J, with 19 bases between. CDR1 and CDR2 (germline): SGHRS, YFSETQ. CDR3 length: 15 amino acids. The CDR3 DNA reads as TGCGCCAGCAGCCTACCGCGGGGGGAGAGCGCTGAAGCTTTCTTT. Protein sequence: CASSLPRGESAEAFF. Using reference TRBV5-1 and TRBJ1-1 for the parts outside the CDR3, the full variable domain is KAGVTQTPRYLIKTRGQQVTLSCSPISGHRSVSWYQQTPGQGLQFLFEYFSETQRNKGNFPGRFSGRQFSNSRSEMNVSTLELGDSALYLCASSLPRGESAEAFFGQGTRLTVV.

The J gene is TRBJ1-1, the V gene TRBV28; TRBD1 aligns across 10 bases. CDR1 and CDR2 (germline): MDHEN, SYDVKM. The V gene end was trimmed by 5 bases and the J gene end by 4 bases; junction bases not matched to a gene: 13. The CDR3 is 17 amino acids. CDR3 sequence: CASSPTGGKGGGTEAFF. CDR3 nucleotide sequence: TGTGCCAGCAGTCCGACAGGGGGCAAGGGGGGAGGCACTGAAGCTTTCTTT.

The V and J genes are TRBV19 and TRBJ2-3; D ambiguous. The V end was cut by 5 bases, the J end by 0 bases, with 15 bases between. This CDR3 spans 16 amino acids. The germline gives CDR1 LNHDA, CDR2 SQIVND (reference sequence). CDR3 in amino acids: CASSDPAKTSTDTQYF. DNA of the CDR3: TGTGCCAGTAGTGATCCGGCCAAGACTAGCACAGATACGCAGTATTTT.